Listed here is a single T cell receptor (beta chain). The assay was immunoSEQ multiplex PCR, and TCRdb's table has in-frame clones only and misses some. Counted here are roughly 130,000 clones, 85% to 90% occurring once; the ten biggest clones make up about 10%. The source of the sample is a study of PD-1 blockade in mismatch repair-deficient tumors. V was clipped by 5 bases and J by 1 base, with 12 bases between them. Per germline, CDR1 LNHNV and CDR2 YYDKDF (reference sequence). CDR3 size: 16 residues. A few pembrolizumab responders had their TCRs sequenced. The chain carries TRBV15 and TRBJ2-6; D not certain. The material was peripheral blood, obtained approximately 69 weeks after starting pembrolizumab. This TCR came from an adult with mismatch repair-deficient cancer. The CDR3 is CATSRGRISGANVLTF. CDR3 bases: TGTGCCACCAGCCGTGGACGAATTTCTGGGGCCAACGTCCTGACTTTC.